These 24 T cell receptor beta chains originate from one sample sequenced in a study of T cells after yellow fever vaccination. TCRdb fed the 5' RACE reads into MiXCR, producing one record per CDR3 protein. Here the sample spans about 320,000 distinct CDR3 sequences, approximately 4.3% being singletons. The sequences come from PBMCs, collected 15 days after the yellow fever booster vaccination. The receptors here all came from a man between 18 and 35 years old who received the YFV17D yellow fever vaccine.

This clonotype was detected ten times or more. The chain combines TRBV7-9 with TRBJ1-5; no definite D call. The germline V gene encodes CDR1 SEHNR and CDR2 FQNEAQ (reference sequence). The ends were cut back, 6 bases at V and 6 bases at J, with 9 bases in the middle. The CDR3 totals 12 residues. CDR3: CASRGVGQPQHF. The CDR3 DNA is TGTGCCAGCAGGGGAGTCGGTCAGCCCCAGCATTTT.

This clonotype has just a few counts. The rearrangement links TRBV12-3 or TRBV12-4 to TRBJ1-1; D not certain. The V gene lost 3 bases and the J gene lost 4 bases, with 12 bases spanning the gap. The CDR3 runs to 14 residues. Here the CDR3 DNA reads TGTGCCAGCAGTTTTTCCGGGTCGGGCACTGAAGCTTTCTTT. It specifies CASSFSGSGTEAFF.

There are many counts of this clonotype. The V gene is TRBV18, the J gene TRBJ1-6; D may be TRBD1 (5 bases). The CDR3 totals 13 residues. V shed 3 bases and J shed 5 bases, with 5 bases lying between them. Germline V gene data show CDR1 as KGHSH and CDR2 as LQKENI. The CDR3, as DNA: TGTGCCAGCTCACCGGACAATAATTCACCCCTCCACTTT. The encoded protein is CASSPDNNSPLHF.

This clonotype was observed a few times. The chain links TRBV5-5 to TRBJ2-5; D unclear. Germline lookup yields CDR1 SGHKS and CDR2 YYEKEE (reference sequence). Trimming pared 1 base from V and 2 bases from J, leaving 9 bases between. This CDR3 is built from 14 residues. CDR3 region: CASSLWDPQETQYF. The CDR3 nucleotides read TGTGCCAGCAGCTTGTGGGATCCACAAGAGACCCAGTACTTC. Together with reference TRBV5-5 and TRBJ2-5, the CDR3 gives the full variable domain: DAGVTQSPTHLIKTRGQQVTLRCSPISGHKSVSWYQQVLGQGPQFIFQYYEKEERGRGNFPDRFSARQFPNYSSELNVNALLLGDSALYLCASSLWDPQETQYFGPGTRLLVL.

The chain is built from TRBV9 and TRBJ1-6; D call uncertain. Per germline, CDR1 SGDLS and CDR2 YYNGEE. The CDR3 extends over 17 amino acids. With 5 bases removed from V and 0 bases from J, the gap between germline ends came to 15 bases. The CDR3 DNA is TGTGCCAGCAGTCGGAGCCTGGCGAGCTCCTATAATTCACCCCTCCACTTT. Its protein product is CASSRSLASSYNSPLHF.

The chain joins TRBV5-1 to TRBJ2-3; 7 nucleotides match TRBD2. CDR3 length equals 14 residues. The germline V gene encodes CDR1 SGHRS and CDR2 YFSETQ. Unmatched junction bases numbered 6, after V lost 2 bases and J lost 6 bases. Written as DNA, the CDR3 is TGCGCCAGCAGCTTTAAGGGAGGGTTGGATACGCAGTATTTT. It is translated as CASSFKGGLDTQYF.

Comment on this clonotype: One end of the junction is discordant with germline, which a read error may explain. J is TRBJ2-5 and V is TRBV5-1; no clear D. CDR3 length: 13 amino acids. Germline loops: CDR1 SGHRS, CDR2 YFSETQ. The CDR3 region is CASSLALQETQYF. The DNA of the CDR3 is TGTGCCAGCAGCTTAGCACTTCAGGAGACCCAGTACTTC.

The J gene is TRBJ1-6, the V gene TRBV20-1; D uncertain. Trimming shortened V by 3 bases and J by 5 bases, and 14 bases separated the two germline ends. The CDR3 runs 15 residues. Germline assignment: CDR1 DFQATT and CDR2 SNEGSKA (reference sequence). CDR3 protein: CSARTDSGNNSPLHF. The CDR3 nucleotides read TGCAGTGCTAGGACGGACTCGGGGAATAATTCACCCCTCCACTTT.

This clonotype was found a few times. The rearrangement links TRBV3-1 to TRBJ2-3, with a possible D match to TRBD2 (6 bases). The CDR3 sequence is 16 residues long. The germline gives CDR1 LGHDT, CDR2 YNNKEL (reference sequence). Trimming removed 5 bases at V and 2 bases at J, with 17 bases between. The CDR3, as DNA: TGTGCCAGCAGCTACCCCGGGACTCCAACCACAGATACGCAGTATTTT. It specifies CASSYPGTPTTDTQYF.

In its sample, this clonotype was seen a few times. The chain employs TRBV5-1 and TRBJ1-1, with 7 nucleotides matching TRBD1. The trim removed 1 base at V and 5 bases at J, leaving 11 bases unmatched. Germline lookup yields CDR1 SGHRS and CDR2 YFSETQ. The CDR3 loop spans 16 amino acids. The CDR3 is CASSLPRGGVGTEAFF. The CDR3 DNA reads TGCGCCAGCAGCTTGCCCAGGGGGGGAGTCGGAACTGAAGCTTTCTTT.

A few counts support this clonotype. The V call is TRBV20-1, the J call TRBJ2-3; 14 bases map to TRBD2. The V gene end was trimmed by 6 bases and the J gene end by 2 bases; junction bases not matched to a gene: 4. The CDR3 extends over 15 amino acids. Germline CDR1 is DFQATT and CDR2 is SNEGSKA (reference sequence). CDR3 region: CSARTSGGPTDTQYF. In DNA form, the CDR3 reads TGCAGTGCAAGGACTAGCGGGGGGCCCACAGATACGCAGTATTTT.

This chain connects TRBV20-1 to TRBJ1-2; weak D call: TRBD1 (6 bases). Trimming pared 6 bases from V and 5 bases from J, leaving 19 bases between. The germline gives CDR1 DFQATT, CDR2 SNEGSKA (reference sequence). This CDR3 comprises 14 residues. As DNA, the CDR3 is TGCAGTGCCCGGTTGGGGGGGGCCCGATATGGCTACACCTTC. This translates into CSARLGGARYGYTF.

In its sample, this clonotype was seen a few times. CDR3 in amino acids: CASSSPVDSARTQYF. The CDR3 DNA follows: TGTGCCAGCAGCTCTCCGGTGGACAGCGCAAGAACGCAGTATTTT. The chain carries TRBV12-3 or TRBV12-4 and TRBJ2-3; tentative D call: TRBD1 (6 bases). V was cut by 6 bases and J by 9 bases, with 22 bases left in between. The CDR3 extends over 15 amino acids.

This clonotype was observed at least ten times. The rearrangement joins TRBV9 to TRBJ1-6; 7 bases line up with TRBD1. The ends lost 0 bases at V and 7 bases at J; junction bases unmatched: 4. This CDR3 contains 15 residues. CDR1 and CDR2 (germline): SGDLS, YYNGEE. This chain's CDR3 is CASSVEGTENSPLHF. The CDR3 DNA follows: TGTGCCAGCAGCGTAGAAGGGACAGAAAATTCACCCCTCCACTTT.

The CDR3 is CASRTTGPGELFF. In nucleotides, the CDR3 is TGTGCCAGCAGAACCACAGGACCCGGGGAGCTGTTTTTT. The chain links TRBV6-1 to TRBJ2-2, with a possible D match to TRBD1 (5 bases). Germline V lookup: CDR1 MNHNS, CDR2 SASEGT. This CDR3 has 13 amino acids. V lost 6 bases, J lost 6 bases, and 11 bases lay in between.

Only a few counts were recorded for this clonotype. The rearrangement uses TRBV7-8 and TRBJ2-7; possibly TRBD2 for D (5 bases). The CDR3 length is 13 residues. The germline V gene encodes CDR1 SGHVS and CDR2 FQNEAQ. V was clipped by 5 bases and J by 1 base, with 9 bases between them. The CDR3 DNA sequence: TGTGCCAGCAGCACGAGGGTTTCCTACGAGCAGTACTTC. Amino acids: CASSTRVSYEQYF. Drawing the rest from reference TRBV7-8 and TRBJ2-7, the complete variable domain is GAGVSQSPRYKVAKRGQDVALRCDPISGHVSLFWYQQALGQGPEFLTYFQNEAQLDKSGLPSDRFFAERPEGSVSTLKIQRTQQEDSAVYLCASSTRVSYEQYFGPGTRLTVT.

A note on this clonotype: One base away lies a much larger clone, so this may be a sequencing read error. The CDR3 does not close with the conserved phenylalanine or tryptophan, likely indicating a read error. The genes are TRBV5-1 and TRBJ1-5; D uncertain. CDR3 size: 14 residues. The ends were cut back, 0 bases at V and 3 bases at J, with 7 bases in the middle. Looked up from germline, CDR1 is SGHRS and CDR2 is YFSETQ. The DNA of the CDR3 is TGCGCCAGCAGCTTGGCCAGTCCCAATCAGCCCCAGCATATT. It yields the protein CASSLASPNQPQHI.

This clonotype was seen ten or more times. The rearrangement uses TRBV5-5 and TRBJ2-7; a weak D match, TRBD2 (6 bases). Germline V gene data show CDR1 as SGHKS and CDR2 as YYEKEE (reference sequence). The V and J ends lost 5 bases and 1 base respectively, with 19 bases between them. The CDR3 is made up of 16 amino acids. This CDR3 reads CASREDVAGTSYEQYF. CDR3 sequence (DNA): TGTGCCAGCAGGGAAGATGTGGCGGGGACGTCCTACGAGCAGTACTTC.

This clonotype occurred a few times. The J gene is TRBJ2-3, the V gene TRBV4-2, with 15 bases matching TRBD2. Trimming cost V 5 bases and J 1 base; bases outside gene matches: 1. CDR3 length: 16 amino acids. Germline CDR1 LGHNA, CDR2 YNFKEQ. CDR3 loop: CASSGLAGGRTDTQYF. In DNA, the CDR3 is TGTGCCAGCAGCGGACTAGCGGGGGGGCGCACAGATACGCAGTATTTT.

The sample holds a few counts of this clonotype. This chain uses TRBV29-1 with TRBJ1-4; D is perhaps TRBD1 (6 bases). V was clipped by 6 bases and J by 8 bases, with 16 bases between them. Germline V gives CDR1 SQVTM, CDR2 ANQGSEA. The CDR3 totals 13 residues. The CDR3 DNA follows: TGCAGCGTAGCTACAGGGTCGGGGGAAAAACTGTTTTTT. It yields the protein CSVATGSGEKLFF. The complete variable domain, with remaining parts taken from reference TRBV29-1 and TRBJ1-4, reads SAVISQKPSRDICQRGTSLTIQCQVDSQVTMMFWYRQQPGQSLTLIATANQGSEATYESGFVIDKFPISRPNLTFSTLTVSNMSPEDSSIYLCSVATGSGEKLFFGSGTQLSVL.

This clonotype was recorded at least ten times. The chain uses TRBV5-1 and TRBJ2-7, with 12 bases lining up with TRBD1. This CDR3 spans 15 amino acids. V lost 4 bases, J lost 3 bases, and 5 bases stayed unmatched. The V gene's germline CDR1 is SGHRS and CDR2 YFSETQ. The CDR3 reads CASSLGQGAVYEQYF. Written as DNA, the CDR3 is TGCGCCAGCAGCCTGGGACAGGGGGCAGTCTACGAGCAGTACTTC.

This clonotype was counted a few times. This chain joins TRBV6-1 and TRBJ1-6, with a tentative D call TRBD1 (5 bases). Germline V lookup: CDR1 MNHNS, CDR2 SASEGT. Trimming took 7 bases from V and 9 from J, leaving 22 bases between them. This CDR3 region has 16 residues. CDR3 DNA sequence: TGTGCCAGCAAGACCTGGGCAGGGATGATAGGTTCACCCCTCCACTTT. It encodes CASKTWAGMIGSPLHF.

This chain uses TRBV30 with TRBJ2-7, with 14 bases aligning to TRBD2. CDR3 length equals 15 residues. CDR1 is GTSNPN, CDR2 SVGIG, per germline (reference sequence). Losses at the gene ends were 3 bases for V and 4 bases for J; bases not matched to a gene: 5. CDR3 in DNA: TGTGCCTGGAGCATGGGACTAGCGGGGGTGTACGAGCAGTACTTC. This translates into CAWSMGLAGVYEQYF.

The rearrangement links TRBV28 to TRBJ2-1; D uncertain. V lost 6 bases to trimming and J lost 4 bases, with 7 bases between them. The CDR3 is 12 amino acids. Germline V lookup: CDR1 MDHEN, CDR2 SYDVKM. CDR3 sequence: CASSTLYNEQFF. The CDR3 DNA reads as TGTGCCAGCAGCACGCTTTACAATGAGCAGTTCTTC.